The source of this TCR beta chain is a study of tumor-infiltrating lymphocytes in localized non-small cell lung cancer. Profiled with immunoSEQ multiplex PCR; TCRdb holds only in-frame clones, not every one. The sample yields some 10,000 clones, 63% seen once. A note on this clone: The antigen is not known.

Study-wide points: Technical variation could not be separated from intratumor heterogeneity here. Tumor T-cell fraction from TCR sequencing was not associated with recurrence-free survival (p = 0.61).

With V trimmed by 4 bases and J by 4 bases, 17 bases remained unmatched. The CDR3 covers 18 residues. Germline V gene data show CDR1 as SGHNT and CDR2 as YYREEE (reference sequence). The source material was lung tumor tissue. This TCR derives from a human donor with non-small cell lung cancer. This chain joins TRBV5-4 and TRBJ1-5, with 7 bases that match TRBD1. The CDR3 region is CASSPRTGVPYKNQPQHF. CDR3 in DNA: TGTGCCAGCAGCCCTAGGACAGGCGTCCCCTACAAGAATCAGCCCCAGCATTTT.